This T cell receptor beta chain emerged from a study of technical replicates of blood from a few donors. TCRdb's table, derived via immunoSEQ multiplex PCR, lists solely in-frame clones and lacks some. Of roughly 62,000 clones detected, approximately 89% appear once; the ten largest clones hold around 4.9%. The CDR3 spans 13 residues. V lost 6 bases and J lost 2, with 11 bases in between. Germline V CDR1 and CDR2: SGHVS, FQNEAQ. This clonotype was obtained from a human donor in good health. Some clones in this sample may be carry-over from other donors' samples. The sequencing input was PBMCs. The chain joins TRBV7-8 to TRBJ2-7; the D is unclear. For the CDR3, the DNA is TGTGCCAGCAGTCTGACAACTGCCTACGAGCAGTACTTC. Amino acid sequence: CASSLTTAYEQYF. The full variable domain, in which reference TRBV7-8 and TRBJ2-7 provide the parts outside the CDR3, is GAGVSQSPRYKVAKRGQDVALRCDPISGHVSLFWYQQALGQGPEFLTYFQNEAQLDKSGLPSDRFFAERPEGSVSTLKIQRTQQEDSAVYLCASSLTTAYEQYFGPGTRLTVT.